This T cell receptor beta chain was found in a study of T cells in Graves' hyperthyroidism and ophthalmopathy. V gave up 2 bases and J gave up 5 bases, with 9 bases separating them. This CDR3 is built from 12 residues. CDR1 is SQVTM and CDR2 is ANQGSEA in the germline V gene. Ophthalmopathy cases scored 3 or more on the Clinical Activity Score and 4 or more on NOSPECS grade, with duration below 3 months. Exclusion of patients followed from uncontrolled infection, other autoimmune disease, pregnancy or lactation. This clonotype was picked up a small number of times. Using RNA transcripts as the source, TCR beta CDR3 regions were amplified. In the first-round RT-PCR of the TCR CDR3, the HTBI primer set was used. TCRdb reanalysed the multiplex PCR reads using MiXCR and keeps one entry per CDR3 protein. The table records fewer than 750,000 distinct CDR3 sequences, around 15% of them present only once.

The TCR originated in a woman aged 45-65 years with Graves' ophthalmopathy. What was sequenced was blood. V and J are TRBV29-1 and TRBJ1-1, with TRBD1 as a possible D gene (6 bases). The CDR3 nucleotides are TGCAGCGTTGAAACAGGGAGAACTGAAGCTTTCTTT. It specifies CSVETGRTEAFF.